A selection of T cell receptor beta chains follows, all from one sample in a study of blood T cell repertoires in COVID-19. Using immunoSEQ multiplex PCR, the repertoire was profiled, and TCRdb retains in-frame clones only, with some absent. In the table there are almost 250,000 clones, approximately 85% of which are singletons. Material: PBMCs or T cells enriched from blood (not recorded which). All receptors come from a woman aged 45 to 65 with acute COVID-19. The CDR3 runs from the conserved cysteine through the conserved F or W. The D gene is left open where the match is weak. The size entry is marked missing in some rows and otherwise reads once, few, many or a size class.

D	size	J	V	CDR3	DNA
TRBD2	-	TRBJ2-7	TRBV13	CASSSWTSGGDSYEQYF	TGTGCCAGCAGCTCGTGGACTAGCGGGGGGGATTCGTACGAGCAGTACTTC
-	-	TRBJ1-2	TRBV27	CASSLSVSGAELYGYTF	TGTGCCAGCAGTTTATCCGTCTCGGGTGCTGAACTCTATGGCTACACCTTC
-	-	TRBJ2-3	TRBV6-5	CASSKGETDTQYF	TGTGCCAGCAGTAAGGGAGAGACAGATACGCAGTATTTT
TRBD2	-	TRBJ2-2	TRBV9	CASSPGTSFTGELFF	TGTGCCAGCAGCCCCGGGACTAGCTTCACCGGGGAGCTGTTTTTT
TRBD2	-	TRBJ2-5	TRBV6-2/TRBV6-3	CASSYGAGGRETQYF	TGTGCCAGCAGTTACGGGGCGGGGGGGCGAGAGACCCAGTACTTC
TRBD1	-	TRBJ1-4	TRBV3-1/TRBV3-2	CASSLVGQGNEKLFF	TGTGCCAGCAGCCTTGTGGGACAGGGTAATGAAAAACTGTTTTTT
-	-	TRBJ1-2	TRBV30	CAWSVRGEYRYGYTF	TGTGCCTGGAGTGTTCGGGGAGAGTACCGCTATGGCTACACCTTC
-	-	TRBJ2-1	TRBV3-1/TRBV3-2	CASSPPGTLYNEQFF	TGTGCCAGCAGCCCCCCCGGGACTTTATACAATGAGCAGTTCTTC
-	-	TRBJ1-2	TRBV6-2/TRBV6-3	CASSYPAGFYGYTF	TGTGCCAGCAGTTACCCCGCAGGGTTCTATGGCTACACCTTC
TRBD2	-	TRBJ2-2	TRBV6-2/TRBV6-3	CASSYSTSGVTNTGELFF	TGTGCCAGCAGTTACTCGACTAGCGGGGTGACGAACACCGGGGAGCTGTTTTTT
TRBD2	once	TRBJ2-2	TRBV6-1	CASSEWSGGANTGELFF	TGTGCCAGCAGTGAATGGAGCGGGGGGGCGAACACCGGGGAGCTGTTTTTT
TRBD2	-	TRBJ2-5	TRBV10-3	CAISSFGGEETQYF	TGTGCCATCAGTTCCTTTGGGGGGGAAGAGACCCAGTACTTC
TRBD1	-	TRBJ2-6	TRBV5-8	CASSGTVAGANVLTF	TGTGCCAGCAGCGGGACAGTAGCTGGGGCCAACGTCCTGACTTTC
TRBD2	once	TRBJ2-7	TRBV7-8	CASSLRRGTSYEQYF	TGTGCCAGCAGCTTACGGCGGGGGACCTCCTACGAGCAGTACTTC
TRBD2	once	TRBJ2-2	TRBV11-2	CASSLAGSGSPNTGELFF	TGTGCCAGCAGCTTAGCAGGTAGCGGGAGCCCGAACACCGGGGAGCTGTTTTTT
-	-	TRBJ1-5	TRBV7-9	CASSPGGGLRQPQHF	TGTGCCAGCAGCCCCGGCGGGGGGCTGCGTCAGCCCCAGCATTTT
TRBD1	-	TRBJ1-1	TRBV28	CASSLRDRASEAFF	TGTGCCAGCAGTTTACGGGACAGGGCCTCTGAAGCTTTCTTT
-	-	TRBJ2-3	TRBV4-3	CASSQESSDTQYF	TGCGCCAGCAGCCAGGAGAGCTCAGATACGCAGTATTTT
-	-	TRBJ2-7	TRBV6-2/TRBV6-3	CASSPAAGPYEQYF	TGTGCCAGCAGTCCCGCCGCAGGCCCCTACGAGCAGTACTTC
TRBD1	-	TRBJ1-5	TRBV6-5	CASSSGQGVGNQPQHF	TGTGCCAGCAGTTCCGGACAGGGGGTCGGCAATCAGCCCCAGCATTTT
-	-	TRBJ1-5	TRBV18	CASSPGNSNQPQHF	TGTGCCAGCTCACCGGGCAATAGCAATCAGCCCCAGCATTTT
-	-	TRBJ1-2	TRBV12-3/TRBV12-4	CASSFSGLNGYTF	TGTGCCAGCAGTTTTTCAGGGCTTAATGGCTACACCTTC
TRBD2	-	TRBJ2-3	TRBV9	CASSTSDTDTQYF	TGTGCCAGCAGCACTAGCGACACAGATACGCAGTATTTT
-	once	TRBJ1-1	TRBV6-5	CASSYLGLNTEAFF	TGTGCCAGCAGTTACCTAGGCTTGAACACTGAAGCTTTCTTT
-	-	TRBJ1-5	TRBV2	CASSRDNNQPQHF	TGTGCCAGCAGCAGGGACAACAATCAGCCCCAGCATTTT
-	-	TRBJ1-5	TRBV5-4	CASSSGGGGQPQHF	TGTGCCAGCAGCTCCGGAGGGGGGGGCCAGCCCCAGCATTTT
TRBD1	once	TRBJ2-5	TRBV19	CASNRGPKETQYF	TGTGCCAGCAACAGGGGGCCTAAGGAGACCCAGTACTTC
TRBD1	few	TRBJ2-1	TRBV7-6	CASSLKRDGQGDNEQFF	TGTGCCAGCAGCTTAAAAAGGGATGGACAGGGGGACAATGAGCAGTTCTTC
TRBD1	few	TRBJ1-3	TRBV5-1	CASSQRPGQGAGNTIYF	TGCGCCAGCAGCCAACGGCCGGGACAGGGGGCTGGAAACACCATATATTTT
-	-	TRBJ1-6	TRBV12-5	CASGLSPWGVHNSPLHF	TGTGCTAGTGGTTTGTCCCCCTGGGGCGTCCATAATTCACCCCTCCACTTT
TRBD1	-	TRBJ1-1	TRBV19	CASSPLTGGASITEAFF	TGTGCCAGTAGCCCCTTGACAGGGGGCGCGTCGATCACTGAAGCTTTCTTT
-	-	TRBJ2-7	TRBV4-3	CASSPQGGGEQYF	TGCGCCAGCAGCCCCCAGGGGGGCGGTGAGCAGTACTTC
-	-	TRBJ2-2	TRBV27	CASSLRGTNTGELFF	TGTGCCAGCAGTTTACGGGGGACGAACACCGGGGAGCTGTTTTTT
-	-	TRBJ1-2	TRBV23-1	CASSPRGEGNGYTF	TGCGCCAGCAGTCCCCGCGGGGAGGGGAATGGCTACACCTTC
-	-	TRBJ2-1	TRBV2	CASKISSYNEQFF	TGTGCCAGCAAAATCAGCTCCTACAATGAGCAGTTCTTC
TRBD1	once	TRBJ1-3	TRBV5-1	CASSGQEGNTIYF	TGCGCCAGCAGCGGACAGGAGGGAAACACCATATATTTT
TRBD1	-	TRBJ2-5	TRBV5-4	CASSVPGQGRETQYF	TGTGCCAGCAGCGTACCGGGACAGGGACGGGAGACCCAGTACTTC
TRBD1	-	TRBJ2-7	TRBV27	CASSTVRQGRDEQYF	TGTGCCAGCAGTACCGTTAGACAGGGGCGCGACGAGCAGTACTTC